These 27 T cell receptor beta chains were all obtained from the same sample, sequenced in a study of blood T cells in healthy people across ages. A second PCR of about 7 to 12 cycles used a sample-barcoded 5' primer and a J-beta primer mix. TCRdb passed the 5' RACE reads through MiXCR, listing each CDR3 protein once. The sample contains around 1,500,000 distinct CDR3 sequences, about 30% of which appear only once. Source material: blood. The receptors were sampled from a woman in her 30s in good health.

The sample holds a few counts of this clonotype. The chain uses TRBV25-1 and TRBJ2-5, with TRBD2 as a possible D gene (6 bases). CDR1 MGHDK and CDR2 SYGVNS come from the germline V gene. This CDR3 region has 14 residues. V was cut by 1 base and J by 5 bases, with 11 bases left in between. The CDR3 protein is CASSELSRGETQYF. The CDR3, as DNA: TGTGCCAGCAGTGAATTGTCTCGGGGGGAGACCCAGTACTTC. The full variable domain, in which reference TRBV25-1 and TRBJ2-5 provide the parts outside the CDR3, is EADIYQTPRYLVIGTGKKITLECSQTMGHDKMYWYQQDPGMELHLIHYSYGVNSTEKGDLSSESTVSRIRTEHFPLTLESARPSHTSQYLCASSELSRGETQYFGPGTRLLVL.

The CDR3 DNA reads TGTGCCAGCAGTGTGGACAGGGGGCCCACCTACGAGCAGTACTTC. It yields the protein CASSVDRGPTYEQYF. V usage is TRBV9 and J usage is TRBJ2-7; 11 nucleotides match TRBD1. J was trimmed by 2 bases and V by 5 bases; bases with no gene match: 6. This CDR3 is 15 amino acids long. CDR1 is SGDLS and CDR2 is YYNGEE in the germline V gene.

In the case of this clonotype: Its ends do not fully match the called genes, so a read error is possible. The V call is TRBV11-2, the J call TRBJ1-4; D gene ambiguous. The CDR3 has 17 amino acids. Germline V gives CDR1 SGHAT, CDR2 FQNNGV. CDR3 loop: CASSPIGEGLWVEKRFF. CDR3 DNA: TGTGCCAGCAGCCCCATCGGGGAGGGCTTATGGGTTGAAAAACGGTTTTTT.

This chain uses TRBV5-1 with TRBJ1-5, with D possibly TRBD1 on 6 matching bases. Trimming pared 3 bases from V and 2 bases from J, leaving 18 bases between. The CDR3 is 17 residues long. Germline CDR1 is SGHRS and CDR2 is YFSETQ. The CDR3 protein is CASSSEPGGLGNQPQHF. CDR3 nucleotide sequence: TGCGCCAGCAGCTCCGAGCCCGGGGGGCTTGGCAATCAGCCCCAGCATTTT.

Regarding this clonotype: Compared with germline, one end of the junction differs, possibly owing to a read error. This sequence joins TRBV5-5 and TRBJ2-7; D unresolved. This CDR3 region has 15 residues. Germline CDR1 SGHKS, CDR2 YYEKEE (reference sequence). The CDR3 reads CAGSLDAGYSYEQYF. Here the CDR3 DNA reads TGTGCCGGCAGCTTGGACGCAGGTTACTCCTACGAGCAGTACTTC.

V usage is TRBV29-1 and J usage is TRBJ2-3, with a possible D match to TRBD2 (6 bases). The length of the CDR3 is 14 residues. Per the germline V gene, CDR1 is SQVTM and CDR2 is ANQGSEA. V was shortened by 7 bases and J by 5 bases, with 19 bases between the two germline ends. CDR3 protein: CSGDSSWQGDTQYF. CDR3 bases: TGCAGCGGGGACTCTTCTTGGCAAGGAGATACGCAGTATTTT.

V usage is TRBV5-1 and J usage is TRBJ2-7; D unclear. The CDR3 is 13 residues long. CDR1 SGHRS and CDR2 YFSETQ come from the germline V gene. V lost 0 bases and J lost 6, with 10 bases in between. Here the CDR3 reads CASSLDRLSEQYF. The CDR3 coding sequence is TGCGCCAGCAGCTTGGATCGGTTGAGCGAGCAGTACTTC.

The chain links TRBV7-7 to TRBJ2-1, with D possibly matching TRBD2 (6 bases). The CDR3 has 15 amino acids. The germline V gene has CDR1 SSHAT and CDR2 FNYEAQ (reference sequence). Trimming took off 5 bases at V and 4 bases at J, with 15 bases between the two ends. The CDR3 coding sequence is TGTGCCAGCAGCGTGGGACTCCACGCATACAATGAGCAGTTCTTC. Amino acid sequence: CASSVGLHAYNEQFF.

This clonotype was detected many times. The CDR3 sequence is CASSLLDINSETQYF. As DNA, the CDR3 is TGTGCCAGCAGTTTACTAGATATAAACTCAGAGACCCAGTACTTC. V usage is TRBV12-3 or TRBV12-4 and J usage is TRBJ2-5; no reliable D call. The CDR3 consists of 15 residues. Trimming shortened V by 2 bases and J by 4 bases, and 14 bases separated the two germline ends.

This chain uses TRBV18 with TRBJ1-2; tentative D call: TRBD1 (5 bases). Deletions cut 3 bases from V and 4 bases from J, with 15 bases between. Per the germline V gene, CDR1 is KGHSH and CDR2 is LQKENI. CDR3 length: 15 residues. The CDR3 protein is CASSPSGAAGYGYTF. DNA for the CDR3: TGTGCCAGCTCACCTTCTGGGGCGGCCGGCTATGGCTACACCTTC.

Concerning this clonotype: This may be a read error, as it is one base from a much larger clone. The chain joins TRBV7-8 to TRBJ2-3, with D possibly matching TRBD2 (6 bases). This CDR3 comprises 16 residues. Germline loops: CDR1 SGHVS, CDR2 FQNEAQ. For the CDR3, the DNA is TGTGCCAGCAGCTTAAAGGTGGGAGGTGGCACAGGTACGCAGTATTTT. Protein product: CASSLKVGGGTGTQYF. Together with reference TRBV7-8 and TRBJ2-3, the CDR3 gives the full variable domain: GAGVSQSPRYKVAKRGQDVALRCDPISGHVSLFWYQQALGQGPEFLTYFQNEAQLDKSGLPSDRFFAERPEGSVSTLKIQRTQQEDSAVYLCASSLKVGGGTGTQYFGPGTRLTVL.

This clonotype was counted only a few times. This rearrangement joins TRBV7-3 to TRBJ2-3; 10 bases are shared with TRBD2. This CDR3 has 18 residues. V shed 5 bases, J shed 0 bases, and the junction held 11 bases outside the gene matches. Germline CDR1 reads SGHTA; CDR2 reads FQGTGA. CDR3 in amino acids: CASSALAGGPASTDTQYF. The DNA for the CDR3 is TGTGCCAGCAGCGCATTAGCGGGGGGTCCGGCTAGCACAGATACGCAGTATTTT.

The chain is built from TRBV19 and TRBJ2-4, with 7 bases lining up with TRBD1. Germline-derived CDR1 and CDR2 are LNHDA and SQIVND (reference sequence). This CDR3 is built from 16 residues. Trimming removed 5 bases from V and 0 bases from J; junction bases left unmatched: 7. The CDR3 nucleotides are TGTGCCAGTAGTCTCAAGACAGGGCTAGCCAAAAACATTCAGTACTTC. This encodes CASSLKTGLAKNIQYF.

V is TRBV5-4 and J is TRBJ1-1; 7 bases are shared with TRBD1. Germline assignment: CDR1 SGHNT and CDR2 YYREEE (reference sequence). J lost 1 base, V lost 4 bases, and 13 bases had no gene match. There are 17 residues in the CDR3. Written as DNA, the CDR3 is TGTGCCAGCAGCCCAGGGGGGGCGTTGGGAGAGAACACTGAAGCTTTCTTT. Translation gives CASSPGGALGENTEAFF.

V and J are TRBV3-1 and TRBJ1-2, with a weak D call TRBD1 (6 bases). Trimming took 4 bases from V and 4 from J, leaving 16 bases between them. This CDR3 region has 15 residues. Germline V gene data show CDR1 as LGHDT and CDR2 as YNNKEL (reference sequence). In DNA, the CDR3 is TGTGCCAGCAGCCCCGGATCACAGGGAACCTATGGCTACACCTTC. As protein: CASSPGSQGTYGYTF. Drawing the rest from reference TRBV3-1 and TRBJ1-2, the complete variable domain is DTAVSQTPKYLVTQMGNDKSIKCEQNLGHDTMYWYKQDSKKFLKIMFSYNNKELIINETVPNRFSPKSPDKAHLNLHINSLELGDSAVYFCASSPGSQGTYGYTFGSGTRLTVV.

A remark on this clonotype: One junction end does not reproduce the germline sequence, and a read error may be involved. Here the CDR3 DNA reads TGTGCCAGCAACCAAGGAGCGGGGAAATACAATGAGCAGTTCTTC. Translated: CASNQGAGKYNEQFF. This sequence joins TRBV4-2 and TRBJ2-1; 7 positions match TRBD2. CDR3 length: 15 residues. CDR1 is LGHNA, CDR2 YNFKEQ, per germline.

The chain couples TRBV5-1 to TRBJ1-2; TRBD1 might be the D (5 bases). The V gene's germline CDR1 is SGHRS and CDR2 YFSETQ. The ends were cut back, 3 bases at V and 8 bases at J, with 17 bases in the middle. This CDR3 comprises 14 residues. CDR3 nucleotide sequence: TGCGCCAGCAGCTCCGGGACCCAGACGCTCGGCTACACCTTC. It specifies CASSSGTQTLGYTF.

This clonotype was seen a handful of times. CDR3 coding DNA: TGCAGTGCTCCACCGGACAGGGGATACGAGCAGTACTTC. Protein: CSAPPDRGYEQYF. This chain links TRBV20-1 with TRBJ2-7, with TRBD1 matching 9 bases. V lost 5 bases, J lost 4 bases, and 6 bases stayed unmatched. The V gene's germline CDR1 is DFQATT and CDR2 SNEGSKA (reference sequence). The CDR3 is made up of 13 amino acids.

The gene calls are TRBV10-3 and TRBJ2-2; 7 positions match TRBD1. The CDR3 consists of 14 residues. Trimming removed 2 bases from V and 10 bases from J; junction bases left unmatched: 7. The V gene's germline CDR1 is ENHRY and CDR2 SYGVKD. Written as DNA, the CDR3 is TGTGCCATCAGTGAGACAGGGGCCCTCGAGGAGCTGTTTTTT. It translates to CAISETGALEELFF.

The CDR3 spells CASSVEVRIDTQYF. The CDR3 DNA follows: TGCGCCAGCAGCGTAGAGGTTCGGATAGATACGCAGTATTTT. The V gene is TRBV5-1, the J gene TRBJ2-3; D is unclear. The CDR3 runs 14 residues. The V and J ends lost 4 bases and 5 bases respectively, with 14 bases between them. CDR1 is SGHRS and CDR2 is YFSETQ in the germline V gene.

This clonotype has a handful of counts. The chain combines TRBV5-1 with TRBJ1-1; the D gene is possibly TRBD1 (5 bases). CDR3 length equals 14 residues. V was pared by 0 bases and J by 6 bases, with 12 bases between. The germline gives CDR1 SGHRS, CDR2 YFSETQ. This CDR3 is CASSLDELGAEAFF. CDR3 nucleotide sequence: TGCGCCAGCAGCTTGGATGAGTTAGGGGCTGAAGCTTTCTTT.

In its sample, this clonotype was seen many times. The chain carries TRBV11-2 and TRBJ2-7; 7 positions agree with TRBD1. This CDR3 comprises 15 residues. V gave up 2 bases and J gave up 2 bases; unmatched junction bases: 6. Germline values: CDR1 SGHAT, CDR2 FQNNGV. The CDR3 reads CASSLRQGMTYEQYF. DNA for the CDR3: TGTGCCAGCAGCTTAAGACAGGGTATGACCTACGAGCAGTACTTC.

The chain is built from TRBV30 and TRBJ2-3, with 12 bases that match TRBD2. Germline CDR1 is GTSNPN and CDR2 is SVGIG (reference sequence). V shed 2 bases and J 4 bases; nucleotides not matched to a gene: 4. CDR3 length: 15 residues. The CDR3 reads CAWSLSSGGADTQYF. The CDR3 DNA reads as TGTGCCTGGAGTTTGTCTAGCGGGGGGGCAGATACGCAGTATTTT. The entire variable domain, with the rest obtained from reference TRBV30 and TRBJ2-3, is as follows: SQTIHQWPATLVQPVGSPLSLECTVEGTSNPNLYWYRQAAGRGLQLLFYSVGIGQISSEVPQNLSASRPQDRQFILSSKKLLLSDSGFYLCAWSLSSGGADTQYFGPGTRLTVL.

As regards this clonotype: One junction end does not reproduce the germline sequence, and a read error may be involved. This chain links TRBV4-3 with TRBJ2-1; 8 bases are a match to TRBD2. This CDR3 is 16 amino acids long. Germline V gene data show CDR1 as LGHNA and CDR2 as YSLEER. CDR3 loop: CASSQESTSGLNEQFF. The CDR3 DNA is TGCGCTAGCAGCCAAGAAAGCACTAGCGGCCTCAATGAGCAGTTCTTC.

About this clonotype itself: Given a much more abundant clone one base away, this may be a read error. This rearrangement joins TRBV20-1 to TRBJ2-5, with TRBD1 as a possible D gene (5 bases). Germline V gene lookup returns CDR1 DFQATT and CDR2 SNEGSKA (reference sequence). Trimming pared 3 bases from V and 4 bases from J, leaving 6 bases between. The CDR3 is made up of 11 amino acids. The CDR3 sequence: CSASQGETQYF. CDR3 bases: TGCAGTGCTAGTCAGGGAGAGACCCAGTACTTC.

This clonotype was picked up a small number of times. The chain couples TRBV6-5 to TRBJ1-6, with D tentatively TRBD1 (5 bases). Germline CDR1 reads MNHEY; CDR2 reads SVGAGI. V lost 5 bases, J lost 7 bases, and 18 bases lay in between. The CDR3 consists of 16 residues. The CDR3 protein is CASSRRPGPSNSPLHF. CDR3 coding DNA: TGTGCCAGCAGTCGCCGGCCGGGACCCAGCAATTCACCCCTCCACTTT.

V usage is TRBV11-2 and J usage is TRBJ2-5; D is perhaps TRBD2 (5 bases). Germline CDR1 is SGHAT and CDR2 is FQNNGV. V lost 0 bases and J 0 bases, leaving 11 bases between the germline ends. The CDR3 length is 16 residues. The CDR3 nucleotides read TGTGCCAGCAGCTTAGATGTGGGAGTACACCAAGAGACCCAGTACTTC. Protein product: CASSLDVGVHQETQYF.